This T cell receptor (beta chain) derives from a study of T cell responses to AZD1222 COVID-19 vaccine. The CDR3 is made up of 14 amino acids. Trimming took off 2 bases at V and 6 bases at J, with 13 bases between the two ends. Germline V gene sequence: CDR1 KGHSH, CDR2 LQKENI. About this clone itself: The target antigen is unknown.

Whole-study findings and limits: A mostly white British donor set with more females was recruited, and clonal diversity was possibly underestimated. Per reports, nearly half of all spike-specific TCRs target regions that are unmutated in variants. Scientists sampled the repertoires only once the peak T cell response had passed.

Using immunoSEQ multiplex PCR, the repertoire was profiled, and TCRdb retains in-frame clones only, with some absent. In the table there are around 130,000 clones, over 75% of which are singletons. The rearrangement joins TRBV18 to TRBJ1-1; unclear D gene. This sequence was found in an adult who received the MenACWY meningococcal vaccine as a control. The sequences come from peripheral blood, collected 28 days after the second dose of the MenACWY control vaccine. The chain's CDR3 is CASSPAGKQAEAFF. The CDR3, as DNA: TGTGCCAGCTCACCAGCTGGGAAACAAGCTGAAGCTTTCTTT. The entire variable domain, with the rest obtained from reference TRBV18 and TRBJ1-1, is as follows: NAGVMQNPRHLVRRRGQEARLRCSPMKGHSHVYWYRQLPEEGLKFMVYLQKENIIDESGMPKERFSAEFPKEGPSILRIQQVVRGDSAAYFCASSPAGKQAEAFFGQGTRLTVV.